These T cell receptor beta chains were read from a single sample in a study of cytomegalovirus exposure and HLA in healthy donors. Clones were read by immunoSEQ multiplex PCR, and TCRdb kept only the in-frame ones, dropping some. Of about 100,000 clones in the sample, 84% were seen once. Sample: PBMCs. These receptors were obtained from a woman under 30 in good health and CMV-seronegative. Each CDR3 is given with its conserved first and last residue. Each record gives: J gene, V gene, D gene, clone size, CDR3 protein, CDR3 DNA. D genes are given only for firm matches. Where a row states a size, it is once, few, many or the class of an expanded clone; other rows omit it.

J: TRBJ2-7; V: TRBV28; D: .; size: .; CDR3: CASSPHRGEQYF; DNA: TGTGCCAGCAGTCCCCACCGGGGCGAGCAGTACTTC
J: TRBJ1-6; V: TRBV15; D: .; size: few; CDR3: CATSREYGGDNSPLHF; DNA: TGTGCCACCAGCAGAGAGTATGGGGGCGATAATTCACCCCTCCACTTT
J: TRBJ2-1; V: TRBV9; D: TRBD2; size: .; CDR3: CASSVHSGDLRNEQFF; DNA: TGTGCCAGCAGCGTACATAGCGGGGACCTAAGGAATGAGCAGTTCTTC
J: TRBJ2-1; V: TRBV7-9; D: .; size: .; CDR3: CASSLIGPGYNEQFF; DNA: TGTGCCAGCAGCCTTATAGGGCCGGGGTACAATGAGCAGTTCTTC
J: TRBJ1-2; V: TRBV5-1; D: .; size: once; CDR3: CASSLDIGQGYGYTF; DNA: TGCGCCAGCAGCCTGGACATAGGGCAGGGGTATGGCTACACCTTC
J: TRBJ1-6; V: TRBV6-5; D: TRBD1; size: .; CDR3: CASTATGTENSPLHF; DNA: TGTGCCAGCACCGCCACCGGGACAGAAAATTCACCCCTCCACTTT
J: TRBJ2-5; V: TRBV7-9; D: TRBD2; size: .; CDR3: CASRSTGTSGGNQETQYF; DNA: TGTGCCAGCAGATCTACCGGGACTAGCGGAGGGAACCAAGAGACCCAGTACTTC
J: TRBJ2-3; V: TRBV9; D: .; size: .; CDR3: CASSVSRADTQYF; DNA: TGTGCCAGCAGCGTAAGCCGTGCGGATACGCAGTATTTT
J: TRBJ2-7; V: TRBV5-1; D: TRBD2; size: once; CDR3: CASSLGGTSGGPLPPYEQYF; DNA: TGCGCCAGCAGCTTGGGGGGGACTAGCGGGGGACCCTTACCCCCCTACGAGCAGTACTTC
J: TRBJ2-2; V: TRBV30; D: .; size: .; CDR3: CAWTSGGAGDTGELFF; DNA: TGTGCCTGGACCTCTGGGGGGGCAGGGGACACCGGGGAGCTGTTTTTT
J: TRBJ2-3; V: TRBV7-2; D: .; size: .; CDR3: CASRGPGLDTQYF; DNA: TGTGCCAGCAGGGGGCCAGGGCTTGATACGCAGTATTTT
J: TRBJ1-5; V: TRBV9; D: .; size: few; CDR3: CASSVEGRGDQPQHF; DNA: TGTGCCAGCAGCGTAGAAGGCAGGGGCGATCAGCCCCAGCATTTT
J: TRBJ1-6; V: TRBV15; D: .; size: .; CDR3: CATSRVRTDNSPLHF; DNA: TGTGCCACCAGCAGAGTTCGGACAGATAATTCACCCCTCCACTTT
J: TRBJ2-3; V: TRBV30; D: .; size: .; CDR3: CAWRGGQSTDTQYF; DNA: TGTGCCTGGAGGGGGGGACAGAGCACAGATACGCAGTATTTT
J: TRBJ2-4; V: TRBV28; D: TRBD2; size: .; CDR3: CASSPTSGGYDIQYF; DNA: TGTGCCAGCAGTCCCACTAGCGGGGGCTATGACATTCAGTACTTC
J: TRBJ1-1; V: TRBV18; D: TRBD1; size: .; CDR3: CASSPGQLPEAFF; DNA: TGTGCCAGCTCACCGGGACAGCTACCTGAAGCTTTCTTT
J: TRBJ2-5; V: TRBV10-2; D: TRBD1; size: .; CDR3: CASSEGQGKETQYF; DNA: TGCGCCAGCAGTGAGGGACAGGGGAAAGAGACCCAGTACTTC
J: TRBJ2-1; V: TRBV5-1; D: .; size: .; CDR3: CASGQGGSNEQFF; DNA: TGCGCCAGCGGTCAGGGGGGCTCAAATGAGCAGTTCTTC
J: TRBJ1-5; V: TRBV19; D: .; size: .; CDR3: CASSLYAGNQPQHF; DNA: TGTGCCAGTAGCCTATATGCTGGCAATCAGCCCCAGCATTTT
J: TRBJ2-3; V: TRBV2; D: TRBD2; size: once; CDR3: CASTEGLAGTDTQYF; DNA: TGTGCCAGCACCGAGGGACTAGCGGGTACAGATACGCAGTATTTT
J: TRBJ1-1; V: TRBV2; D: TRBD1; size: .; CDR3: CASRRQGIPAGSEAFF; DNA: TGTGCCAGCAGGAGACAGGGCATTCCCGCCGGGTCTGAAGCTTTCTTT
J: TRBJ1-5; V: TRBV28; D: .; size: .; CDR3: CASCPGGGNQPQHF; DNA: TGTGCCAGCTGCCCGGGGGGCGGCAATCAGCCCCAGCATTTT
J: TRBJ2-3; V: TRBV4-1; D: TRBD2; size: .; CDR3: CASSFSGGRTDTQYF; DNA: TGCGCCAGCAGCTTTAGCGGGGGGCGCACAGATACGCAGTATTTT